These 26 T cell receptor beta chains originate from one sample sequenced in a study of immune evolution from preneoplasia to lung adenocarcinoma. Libraries were prepared by immunoSEQ multiplex PCR; TCRdb keeps only in-frame clonotypes and omits some of them. This table has about 9,000 clones, 75% to 85% appearing once. Sequenced material: FFPE lung adenocarcinoma in situ tissue. The receptors were gathered from a person between 55 and 80 years old with lung adenocarcinoma.

The chain couples TRBV4-1 to TRBJ2-7; D might be TRBD1 (7 bases). This CDR3 has 14 amino acids. V gave up 1 base and J gave up 3 bases, with 10 bases separating them. Germline CDR1 and CDR2: MGHRA and YSYEKL. This CDR3 reads CASSQARGVYEQYF. CDR3 DNA sequence: TGCGCCAGCAGCCAAGCCAGGGGGGTCTACGAGCAGTACTTC.

V gene TRBV19 combines with J gene TRBJ1-3; no definite D call. The CDR3 extends over 13 amino acids. Germline loops: CDR1 LNHDA, CDR2 SQIVND (reference sequence). Trimming left V 4 bases short and J 2 bases short, with 6 bases between. The CDR3 DNA sequence: TGTGCCAGTAGTACTAGGGCTGGAAACACCATATATTTT. This sequence encodes CASSTRAGNTIYF.

J is TRBJ1-5 and V is TRBV19; D remains ambiguous. The CDR3 loop spans 14 amino acids. CDR1 and CDR2 (germline): LNHDA, SQIVND (reference sequence). V shed 7 bases and J shed 4 bases, with 14 bases lying between them. The CDR3 region has the DNA TGTGCCAGTACCACGCAGGATCAGAATCAGCCCCAGCATTTT. Translation gives CASTTQDQNQPQHF.

As for this clone: This CDR3 is also generated by other DNA sequences in the sample. The chain has TRBV28 and TRBJ1-4; weak D call: TRBD1 (6 bases). Germline V gene lookup returns CDR1 MDHEN and CDR2 SYDVKM. Deletions cut 3 bases from V and 7 bases from J, with 15 bases between. This CDR3 is built from 15 residues. CDR3 DNA: TGTGCCAGCAGTTTTGAGGGGGGGCGCGTTGAAAAACTGTTTTTT. Translation gives CASSFEGGRVEKLFF.

J is TRBJ2-3 and V is TRBV5-6; 10 nucleotides match TRBD1. CDR1 and CDR2 from the germline V gene are SGHDT and YYEEEE. The CDR3 totals 14 residues. V lost 4 bases to trimming and J lost 5 bases; unmatched junction nucleotides: 4. Written as DNA, the CDR3 is TGTGCCAGCAGCCGACAGGGGGCAGGAGATACGCAGTATTTT. Translation: CASSRQGAGDTQYF.

J is TRBJ1-2 and V is TRBV5-1; D gene ambiguous. Deletions cut 0 bases from V and 3 bases from J, with 9 bases between. Germline V gene sequence: CDR1 SGHRS, CDR2 YFSETQ. The CDR3 has 14 amino acids. The CDR3 DNA sequence: TGCGCCAGCAGCTTGGATGTCGGAGACTATGGCTACACCTTC. Translation gives CASSLDVGDYGYTF. The variable domain in full, completed from reference TRBV5-1 and TRBJ1-2, reads KAGVTQTPRYLIKTRGQQVTLSCSPISGHRSVSWYQQTPGQGLQFLFEYFSETQRNKGNFPGRFSGRQFSNSRSEMNVSTLELGDSALYLCASSLDVGDYGYTFGSGTRLTVV.

The rearrangement links TRBV7-2 to TRBJ2-1; no reliable D call. CDR1 is SGHTA and CDR2 is FQGNSA in the germline V gene. The CDR3 is 14 residues long. The ends were cut back, 4 bases at V and 8 bases at J, with 15 bases in the middle. CDR3 DNA sequence: TGTGCCAGCAGCTCAGACCAAGGATACGATGAGCAGTTCTTC. It is translated as CASSSDQGYDEQFF. Based on the CDR3 plus reference TRBV7-2 and TRBJ2-1, the full variable domain is GAGVSQSPSNKVTEKGKDVELRCDPISGHTALYWYRQSLGQGLEFLIYFQGNSAPDKSGLPSDRFSAERTGGSVSTLTIQRTQQEDSAVYLCASSSDQGYDEQFFGPGTRLTVL.

The genes are TRBV18 and TRBJ1-1, with a weak D call TRBD1 (5 bases). V lost 3 bases, J lost 1 base, and 15 bases lay in between. Germline V gene sequence: CDR1 KGHSH, CDR2 LQKENI. The CDR3 is made up of 16 amino acids. CDR3 DNA: TGTGCCAGCTCACCCCCGTCGGCAGGGTCGAACACTGAAGCTTTCTTT. Translation gives CASSPPSAGSNTEAFF.

CDR3 residues: CASSNSTGADSGNTIYF. CDR3 DNA sequence: TGTGCCAGCAGCAATTCAACAGGGGCCGACTCTGGAAACACCATATATTTT. The rearrangement uses TRBV21-1 and TRBJ1-3; the table's D call, TRBD1, was not checked against the DNA. TRBV21-1 is a known pseudogene. There are 17 residues in the CDR3.

The CDR3 region is CASSQDWNGANYGYTF. CDR3 sequence (DNA): TGCGCCAGCAGCCAAGATTGGAACGGAGCTAACTATGGCTACACCTTC. The V gene is TRBV4-1, the J gene TRBJ1-2, with D unresolved. The V gene's germline CDR1 is MGHRA and CDR2 YSYEKL. Trimming removed 0 bases at V and 0 bases at J, with 11 bases between. There are 16 residues in the CDR3.

CDR3 region: CASSQGGTKDFYGYTF. The DNA for the CDR3 is TGTGCCAGCAGCCAAGGTGGGACAAAGGACTTCTATGGCTACACCTTC. The V call is TRBV14, the J call TRBJ1-2, with D maybe TRBD1 (6 bases). This CDR3 has 16 amino acids. The V gene lost 1 base and the J gene lost 4 bases, with 16 bases spanning the gap. From germline, CDR1 is SGHDN and CDR2 FVKESK.

This clone was picked up a small number of times. In nucleotides, the CDR3 is TGTGCCAGCAGCTCGGGCAGGGCCTCCTACAATGAGCAGTTCTTC. Translating gives CASSSGRASYNEQFF. The rearrangement uses TRBV7-2 and TRBJ2-1; tentative D call: TRBD1 (5 bases). V lost 4 bases and J 0 bases, leaving 10 bases between the germline ends. CDR1 and CDR2 (germline): SGHTA, FQGNSA. CDR3 length: 15 residues.

The sample holds one count of this clone. The chain recombines TRBV5-4 with TRBJ2-5; TRBD1 might be the D (5 bases). The CDR3 runs to 14 residues. The germline V gene encodes CDR1 SGHNT and CDR2 YYREEE (reference sequence). Trimming removed 0 bases from V and 5 bases from J, with 11 bases in between. CDR3 in DNA: TGTGCCAGCAGCTTGGATCAGGGCAGGGAGACCCAGTACTTC. Its protein product is CASSLDQGRETQYF.

This chain joins TRBV29-1 and TRBJ2-3; possibly TRBD1 for D (5 bases). CDR1 and CDR2 from the germline V gene are SQVTM and ANQGSEA. The ends were cut back, 6 bases at V and 6 bases at J, with 10 bases in the middle. The CDR3 extends over 11 amino acids. The CDR3 DNA reads as TGCAGCGTCGGAAAGGGGGATACGCAGTATTTT. It translates to CSVGKGDTQYF.

The chain is built from TRBV7-2 and TRBJ2-3; D is ambiguous. Matching the DNA end better, TRBJ1-5 makes the J call doubtful. CDR1 and CDR2 (germline): SGHTA, FQGNSA. There are 11 residues in the CDR3. DNA of the CDR3: TGTGCCAGCACCATCGGGGATACGCAGCATTTT. Translation gives CASTIGDTQHF.

The chain recombines TRBV4-1 with TRBJ1-2; D possibly corresponds to TRBD1 (5 bases). Germline CDR1 is MGHRA and CDR2 is YSYEKL. Trimming cost V 4 bases and J 2 bases, with 20 bases left between them. This CDR3 comprises 17 residues. CDR3 in amino acids: CASSPGPGPRFNYGYTF. The CDR3 DNA follows: TGCGCCAGCAGCCCAGGGCCGGGGCCACGGTTCAACTATGGCTACACCTTC.

V is TRBV5-4 and J is TRBJ1-4, with TRBD1 matching over 7 bases. V shed 4 bases and J 7 bases; nucleotides not matched to a gene: 10. Germline-derived CDR1 and CDR2 are SGHNT and YYREEE (reference sequence). This CDR3 comprises 15 residues. In DNA, the CDR3 is TGTGCCAGCAGCAGGCCGGGACAGCGGATTGAAAAACTGTTTTTT. It translates to CASSRPGQRIEKLFF.

CDR3 in amino acids: CASSLRDKAYEQYF. In DNA form, the CDR3 reads TGTGCCAGCAGCCTCCGGGACAAGGCCTACGAGCAGTACTTC. The chain has TRBV11-2 and TRBJ2-7; possible D gene TRBD1, 6 bases. This CDR3 is built from 14 residues. V lost 5 bases to trimming and J lost 2 bases, with 13 bases between them. CDR1 and CDR2 (germline): SGHAT, FQNNGV.

This clone was recorded a few times. The rearrangement links TRBV10-2 to TRBJ2-3; TRBD2 agrees at 8 bases. Germline V gene sequence: CDR1 WSHSY, CDR2 SAAADI. This CDR3 is 18 amino acids long. The trim removed 4 bases at V and 0 bases at J, leaving 12 bases unmatched. The CDR3 DNA is TGCGCCAGCAGTGTTAACCCTTTAGCGGGGCCTAGCACAGATACGCAGTATTTT. It encodes CASSVNPLAGPSTDTQYF.

The chain uses TRBV4-3 and TRBJ2-1; D not resolved. Germline CDR1 is LGHNA and CDR2 is YSLEER. This CDR3 has 14 residues. V was shortened by 3 bases and J by 6 bases, with 12 bases between the two germline ends. The CDR3 sequence: CASSHSQSANEQFF. The CDR3 coding sequence is TGCGCCAGCAGCCATAGTCAGAGCGCCAATGAGCAGTTCTTC.

The V gene is TRBV7-2, the J gene TRBJ2-7; D may be TRBD1 or TRBD2 (5 bases each). Germline CDR1 and CDR2: SGHTA and FQGNSA. V shed 5 bases and J shed 3 bases, with 11 bases lying between them. The CDR3 is 13 residues long. The CDR3, as DNA: TGTGCCAGCAGCACGGGACGGAACTACGAGCAGTACTTC. Residues: CASSTGRNYEQYF.

The chain carries TRBV4-2 and TRBJ1-6, with 8 bases that match TRBD1. Germline loops: CDR1 LGHNA, CDR2 YNFKEQ. This CDR3 spans 19 amino acids. Trimming took 1 base from V and 0 from J; bases not matched to a gene: 8. The CDR3 is CASSQVRTGKISYNSPLHF. The CDR3 DNA reads TGTGCCAGCAGCCAAGTAAGGACAGGGAAAATCTCCTATAATTCACCCCTCCACTTT.

This clone has a handful of counts. The rearrangement joins TRBV7-2 to TRBJ1-2, with 8 bases fitting TRBD1. This CDR3 region has 15 residues. J lost 3 bases, V lost 1 base, and 4 bases had no gene match. Germline CDR1 SGHTA, CDR2 FQGNSA. The CDR3 DNA sequence: TGTGCCAGCAGCTTAGAAGGACAGGGAGACTATGGCTACACCTTC. This gives the protein CASSLEGQGDYGYTF.

The genes are TRBV5-1 and TRBJ2-6; 7 bases agree with TRBD1. CDR1 is SGHRS and CDR2 is YFSETQ in the germline V gene. This CDR3 spans 18 amino acids. The trim removed 4 bases at V and 0 bases at J, leaving 10 bases unmatched. Here the CDR3 reads CASSLRDSHYSGANVLTF. In DNA, the CDR3 is TGCGCCAGCAGCCTCCGGGACAGTCATTACTCTGGGGCCAACGTCCTGACTTTC.

The CDR3 is CASSLTGRETQYF. In nucleotides, the CDR3 is TGTGCCAGCAGTTTGACAGGGCGGGAGACCCAGTACTTC. This chain uses TRBV6-5 with TRBJ2-5, with 7 positions matching TRBD1. This CDR3 has 13 amino acids. The germline gives CDR1 MNHEY, CDR2 SVGAGI. V shed 4 bases and J 5 bases; nucleotides not matched to a gene: 4.

The gene calls are TRBV19 and TRBJ2-2; 8 nucleotides agree with TRBD1. Germline-derived CDR1 and CDR2 are LNHDA and SQIVND (reference sequence). V gave up 7 bases and J gave up 8 bases; unmatched junction bases: 9. CDR3 length: 14 residues. The CDR3 reads CASTLGQVAGELFF. The DNA of the CDR3 is TGTGCCAGTACCCTGGGACAGGTCGCGGGGGAGCTGTTTTTT.